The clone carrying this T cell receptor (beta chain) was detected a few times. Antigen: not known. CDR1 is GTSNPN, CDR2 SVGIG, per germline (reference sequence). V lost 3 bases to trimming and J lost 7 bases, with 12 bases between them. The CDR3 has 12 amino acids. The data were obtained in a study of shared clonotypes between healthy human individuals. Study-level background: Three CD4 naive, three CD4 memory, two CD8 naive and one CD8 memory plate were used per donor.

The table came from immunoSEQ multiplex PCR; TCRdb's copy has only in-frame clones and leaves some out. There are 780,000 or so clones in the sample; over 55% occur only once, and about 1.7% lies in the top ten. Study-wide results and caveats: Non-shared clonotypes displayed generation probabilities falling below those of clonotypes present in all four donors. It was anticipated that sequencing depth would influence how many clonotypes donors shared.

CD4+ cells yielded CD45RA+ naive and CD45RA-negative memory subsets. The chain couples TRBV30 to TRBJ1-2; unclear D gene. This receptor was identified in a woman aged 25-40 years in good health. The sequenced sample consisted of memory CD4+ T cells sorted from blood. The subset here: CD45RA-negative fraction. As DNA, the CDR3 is TGTGCCTGGAGGGCTGGGGAGCGTGGCTACACCTTC. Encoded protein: CAWRAGERGYTF.